One and the same sample provided the 8 T cell receptor beta chains below, sequenced in a study of blood T cells in healthy people across ages. For the second PCR, which ran for roughly 7 to 11 cycles, a sample-barcoded 5' primer and a J-beta primer mix were used. One entry per CDR3 protein results from TCRdb running MiXCR on the 5' RACE reads. The sample has roughly 500,000 distinct CDR3 sequences, more than 20% seen once; the top ten hold just under 9%. These data also formed part of another study, on T cells of mothers and their children.

The sequenced sample consisted of blood. The receptors originated from a boy between 10 and 17 years old in good health.

The CDR3 loop reads CASSVPGGSGYTF. The CDR3 DNA sequence: TGTGCCAGCAGCGTTCCAGGGGGATCTGGCTACACCTTC. The rearrangement uses TRBV12-3 or TRBV12-4 and TRBJ1-2; 7 bases are a match to TRBD1. The V segment lost 6 bases and the J segment 7 bases; nucleotides outside the gene matches: 8. The CDR3 has 13 amino acids.

The chain is built from TRBV10-3 and TRBJ2-5; 7 bases are a match to TRBD1. The CDR3 consists of 15 residues. Looked up from germline, CDR1 is ENHRY and CDR2 is SYGVKD. V was pared by 10 bases and J by 4 bases, with 15 bases of the junction left unmatched. This chain's CDR3 is CATLRTGSLVETQYF. As DNA, the CDR3 is TGTGCCACCCTGAGGACAGGTAGTTTAGTAGAGACCCAGTACTTC.

The rearrangement uses TRBV6-6 and TRBJ2-7; possibly TRBD1 for D (6 bases). Deletions cut 6 bases from V and 0 bases from J, with 18 bases between. The CDR3 is 16 amino acids. CDR1 and CDR2 from the germline V gene are MNHNY and SVGAGI (reference sequence). CDR3 sequence reads: CASRGPGALSSYEQYF. DNA for the CDR3: TGTGCCAGCAGGGGCCCAGGGGCGCTAAGCTCCTACGAGCAGTACTTC.

The table lists this clonotype with a count of one. This chain uses TRBV7-2 with TRBJ2-4, with TRBD1 as a possible D gene (6 bases). Between the trimmed V and J ends, which lost 3 bases and 6 bases, there was a span of 12 bases. The germline V gene encodes CDR1 SGHTA and CDR2 FQGNSA. The CDR3 is 14 amino acids. Here the CDR3 DNA reads TGTGCCAGCAGCTTGGACAGTGCCCTAAACATTCAGTACTTC. Protein sequence: CASSLDSALNIQYF. The full variable domain, completed using reference TRBV7-2 and TRBJ2-4, is GAGVSQSPSNKVTEKGKDVELRCDPISGHTALYWYRQSLGQGLEFLIYFQGNSAPDKSGLPSDRFSAERTGGSVSTLTIQRTQQEDSAVYLCASSLDSALNIQYFGAGTRLSVL.

The J gene is TRBJ2-1, the V gene TRBV20-1; 12 bases are a match to TRBD2. Unmatched junction bases numbered 11, after V lost 3 bases and J lost 8 bases. The CDR3 has 16 residues. From germline, CDR1 is DFQATT and CDR2 SNEGSKA (reference sequence). The CDR3 DNA is TGCAGTGCTAGTGACCTAGCGGGAGGGGGCCGGTATGAGCAGTTCTTC. Translation gives CSASDLAGGGRYEQFF.

This clonotype was counted a few times. The rearrangement uses TRBV7-9 and TRBJ1-4; 7 positions match TRBD1. CDR3 length: 14 residues. The trim removed 1 base at V and 7 bases at J, leaving 3 bases unmatched. CDR1 and CDR2 (germline): SEHNR, FQNEAQ (reference sequence). The CDR3 DNA is TGTGCCAGCAGCTTAGGTGGGACAGCTGAAAAACTGTTTTTT. Protein sequence: CASSLGGTAEKLFF.

V usage is TRBV15 and J usage is TRBJ1-5; TRBD1 matches 8 bases. The CDR3 loop spans 14 amino acids. V was pared by 3 bases and J by 6 bases, with 4 bases of the junction left unmatched. Germline CDR1 and CDR2: LNHNV and YYDKDF (reference sequence). CDR3 amino acids: CATSRDRDIQPQHF. CDR3 DNA sequence: TGTGCCACCAGCAGGGACAGGGATATTCAGCCCCAGCATTTT.

The gene calls are TRBV28 and TRBJ1-4; 9 bases match TRBD1. Trimming removed 1 base from V and 7 bases from J; junction bases left unmatched: 4. This CDR3 region has 15 residues. The germline gives CDR1 MDHEN, CDR2 SYDVKM. This CDR3 reads CASSLSRTGVEKLFF. DNA for the CDR3: TGTGCCAGCAGTTTATCCCGGACAGGGGTTGAAAAACTGTTTTTT.